These 25 T cell receptor beta chains came from one sample sequenced in a study of blood T cell repertoires in COVID-19. The method was immunoSEQ multiplex PCR; TCRdb's version includes in-frame clones alone and lacks a portion of them. Among some 35,000 clones listed, nearly 80% were seen once. Sequences were obtained from peripheral blood. These receptor sequences come from an older man with acute or convalescent COVID-19.

The chain carries TRBV30 and TRBJ2-2, with TRBD1 matching 7 bases. The CDR3 is 17 residues long. V gave up 1 base and J gave up 4 bases; unmatched junction bases: 12. The germline V gene has CDR1 GTSNPN and CDR2 SVGIG (reference sequence). CDR3 sequence (DNA): TGTGCCTGGAGTGCAGACCCAGGACAGGTTGTCACCGGGGAGCTGTTTTTT. This sequence encodes CAWSADPGQVVTGELFF.

This clone has only one observation. The V gene is TRBV7-9, the J gene TRBJ1-2, with D unclear. CDR1 and CDR2 from the germline V gene are SEHNR and FQNEAQ (reference sequence). Trimming shortened V by 5 bases and J by 8 bases, and 15 bases separated the two germline ends. The CDR3 totals 13 residues. Written as DNA, the CDR3 is TGTGCCAGCAGCGAGGCGGGGAGTCGGGGCTACACCTTC. It is translated as CASSEAGSRGYTF.

The chain has TRBV15 and TRBJ1-1, with D perhaps TRBD1 (5 bases). Trimming pared 0 bases from V and 3 bases from J, leaving 8 bases between. The CDR3 spans 14 residues. Germline CDR1 is LNHNV and CDR2 is YYDKDF (reference sequence). As DNA, the CDR3 is TGTGCCACCAGCAGAGATGCCAGGGACACTGAAGCTTTCTTT. Translation gives CATSRDARDTEAFF.

The table lists this clone with a few counts. The V and J genes are TRBV5-4 and TRBJ1-4, with 10 bases that match TRBD1. CDR3 length equals 15 residues. Germline-derived CDR1 and CDR2 are SGHNT and YYREEE (reference sequence). J lost 6 bases, V lost 4 bases, and 6 bases had no gene match. CDR3: CASSVTGTGDEKLFF. The CDR3 DNA is TGTGCCAGCAGCGTTACCGGGACAGGGGATGAAAAACTGTTTTTT.

The V call is TRBV25-1, the J call TRBJ1-6; the D gene is possibly TRBD1 (6 bases). V was shortened by 5 bases and J by 6 bases, with 14 bases between the two germline ends. The CDR3 is 15 amino acids. The germline gives CDR1 MGHDK, CDR2 SYGVNS. The DNA for the CDR3 is TGTGCCAGCAGTCCCACACAACAGGGTAATTCACCCCTCCACTTT. Translation: CASSPTQQGNSPLHF.

This chain links TRBV6-5 with TRBJ2-7, with 9 positions matching TRBD1. The CDR3 has 12 residues. Germline V gives CDR1 MNHEY, CDR2 SVGAGI. J was trimmed by 5 bases and V by 6 bases; bases with no gene match: 2. Written as DNA, the CDR3 is TGTGCCAGCAGCCGGACAGGGGACGAGCAGTACTTC. Encoded protein: CASSRTGDEQYF.

This rearrangement joins TRBV23-1 to TRBJ1-5, with 9 positions matching TRBD1. TRBV23-1 qualifies as an ORF whose function is uncertain. J lost 4 bases, V lost 2 bases, and 0 bases had no gene match. CDR3 size: 14 residues. CDR3: CASSQDRGNQPQHF. In DNA, the CDR3 is TGCGCCAGCAGTCAAGACAGGGGGAATCAGCCCCAGCATTTT.

This clone came up once. The chain is built from TRBV9 and TRBJ2-5, with TRBD1 matching over 7 bases. After removal of 4 bases from V and 7 bases from J, the junction contained 10 bases not matched to a gene. CDR1 and CDR2 from the germline V gene are SGDLS and YYNGEE. The CDR3 has 14 residues. In nucleotides, the CDR3 is TGTGCCAGCAGCCGGGACAGTTCCTCCCGGACCCAGTACTTC. Its protein is CASSRDSSSRTQYF.

V and J are TRBV7-3 and TRBJ2-3, with TRBD2 identical over 13 bases. CDR3 length: 16 residues. Germline CDR1 is SGHTA and CDR2 is FQGTGA. V shed 0 bases and J 4 bases; nucleotides not matched to a gene: 1. The CDR3 region is CASSLTTSGGPDTQYF. CDR3 bases: TGTGCCAGCAGCTTAACGACTAGCGGGGGGCCAGATACGCAGTATTTT.

The V and J genes are TRBV11-2 and TRBJ2-2; maybe TRBD1 (6 bases). V lost 2 bases to trimming and J lost 1 base, with 11 bases between them. The germline V gene has CDR1 SGHAT and CDR2 FQNNGV. The CDR3 sequence is 16 residues long. The CDR3 loop is CASSLTGQMNTGELFF. The CDR3 region has the DNA TGTGCCAGCAGCTTAACCGGACAGATGAACACCGGGGAGCTGTTTTTT. Together with reference TRBV11-2 and TRBJ2-2, the CDR3 gives the full variable domain: EAGVAQSPRYKIIEKRQSVAFWCNPISGHATLYWYQQILGQGPKLLIQFQNNGVVDDSQLPKDRFSAERLKGVDSTLKIQPAKLEDSAVYLCASSLTGQMNTGELFFGEGSRLTVL.

The chain combines TRBV6-5 with TRBJ1-4; D is uncertain. Germline V gives CDR1 MNHEY, CDR2 SVGAGI. V lost 0 bases and J lost 3, with 8 bases in between. The CDR3 contains 15 residues. For the CDR3, the DNA is TGTGCCAGCAGTTACTCGACACGATCTAATGAAAAACTGTTTTTT. This codes for CASSYSTRSNEKLFF.

This chain connects TRBV9 to TRBJ2-2; no clear D gene. Trimming cost V 2 bases and J 2 bases, with 7 bases left between them. Germline values: CDR1 SGDLS, CDR2 YYNGEE. The CDR3 spans 14 residues. Written as DNA, the CDR3 is TGTGCCAGCAGCGTCCTGAGTAACACCGGGGAGCTGTTTTTT. The encoded protein is CASSVLSNTGELFF.

V gene TRBV7-8 combines with J gene TRBJ1-4; possible D gene TRBD1, 6 bases. The CDR3 is made up of 15 amino acids. CDR1 and CDR2 (germline): SGHVS, FQNEAQ. Deletions cut 2 bases from V and 7 bases from J, with 14 bases between. The CDR3, as DNA: TGTGCCAGCAGCTTATGGGGGGGAGGGGGTGAAAAACTGTTTTTT. This encodes CASSLWGGGGEKLFF.

The V call is TRBV15, the J call TRBJ2-1, with TRBD2 matching 13 bases. The J segment lost 2 bases and the V segment lost 5 bases, leaving 3 bases of the junction unmatched. This CDR3 is 16 amino acids long. From germline, CDR1 is LNHNV and CDR2 YYDKDF (reference sequence). CDR3 protein: CATSWGLAGTYNEQFF. The CDR3 DNA reads TGTGCCACCAGCTGGGGACTAGCGGGGACCTACAATGAGCAGTTCTTC.

The chain links TRBV9 to TRBJ2-1; 7 nucleotides line up with TRBD2. Unmatched junction bases numbered 10, after V lost 4 bases and J lost 0 bases. CDR3 length: 17 amino acids. Germline V gene data show CDR1 as SGDLS and CDR2 as YYNGEE. In DNA, the CDR3 is TGTGCCAGCAGCCCGAGACTAGCTGTTAGCTCCTACAATGAGCAGTTCTTC. Protein: CASSPRLAVSSYNEQFF.

The J gene is TRBJ2-1, the V gene TRBV5-1; 10 positions match TRBD1. V trimming: 4 bases; J trimming: 5 bases; junction bases outside the gene matches: 3. The CDR3 runs to 14 residues. Germline CDR1 SGHRS, CDR2 YFSETQ. CDR3 sequence (DNA): TGCGCCAGCAGCCTAGGACAGGGGGACAATGAGCAGTTCTTC. Translation: CASSLGQGDNEQFF.

The chain couples TRBV19 to TRBJ2-7; possible D gene TRBD2, 6 bases. V dropped 5 bases and J dropped 6 bases, with 11 bases sitting between them. Germline V gene data show CDR1 as LNHDA and CDR2 as SQIVND (reference sequence). This CDR3 contains 12 residues. The CDR3 here is CASSWRVGEQYF. CDR3 bases: TGTGCCAGTAGTTGGAGGGTTGGCGAGCAGTACTTC.

The DNA of the CDR3 is TGTGCCTGGAATAGCGGGATAGTCAATGAGCAGTTCTTC. Translating it yields CAWNSGIVNEQFF. The gene calls are TRBV30 and TRBJ2-1, with 8 bases matching TRBD2. CDR3 length equals 13 residues. Germline CDR1 reads GTSNPN; CDR2 reads SVGIG (reference sequence). V was pared by 4 bases and J by 6 bases, with 5 bases of the junction left unmatched.

The chain couples TRBV11-2 to TRBJ2-5; the D gene is possibly TRBD2 (7 bases). This CDR3 region has 15 residues. From germline, CDR1 is SGHAT and CDR2 FQNNGV. Trimming pared 1 base from V and 4 bases from J, leaving 13 bases between. The CDR3 here is CASSLVERGGETQYF. The CDR3 nucleotides are TGTGCCAGCAGCTTAGTTGAAAGGGGGGGAGAGACCCAGTACTTC. The full variable domain, its missing parts supplied by reference TRBV11-2 and TRBJ2-5, is EAGVAQSPRYKIIEKRQSVAFWCNPISGHATLYWYQQILGQGPKLLIQFQNNGVVDDSQLPKDRFSAERLKGVDSTLKIQPAKLEDSAVYLCASSLVERGGETQYFGPGTRLLVL.

The chain employs TRBV4-3 and TRBJ1-3; D call uncertain. Germline V gene lookup returns CDR1 LGHNA and CDR2 YSLEER. Deletions cut 0 bases from V and 0 bases from J, with 6 bases between. This CDR3 is 15 amino acids long. The CDR3 coding sequence is TGCGCCAGCAGCCAAGATCGCGGCTCTGGAAACACCATATATTTT. As protein: CASSQDRGSGNTIYF.

The chain joins TRBV5-6 to TRBJ1-2; TRBD1 matches at 10 bases. The germline gives CDR1 SGHDT, CDR2 YYEEEE. Trimming at V came to 2 bases and at J to 5 bases, leaving 3 bases not matched to a gene. The CDR3 loop spans 14 amino acids. The CDR3 protein is CASSFGTGVYGYTF. CDR3 DNA sequence: TGTGCCAGCAGCTTTGGGACAGGGGTTTATGGCTACACCTTC. Drawing the rest from reference TRBV5-6 and TRBJ1-2, the complete variable domain is DAGVTQSPTHLIKTRGQQVTLRCSPKSGHDTVSWYQQALGQGPQFIFQYYEEEERQRGNFPDRFSGHQFPNYSSELNVNALLLGDSALYLCASSFGTGVYGYTFGSGTRLTVV.

The rearrangement links TRBV5-1 to TRBJ1-6; weak D call: TRBD1 (5 bases). CDR3 size: 14 residues. V shed 5 bases and J shed 5 bases, with 11 bases lying between them. Germline CDR1 and CDR2: SGHRS and YFSETQ. DNA for the CDR3: TGCGCCAGCAGTTTCTGGGGCGATAATTCACCCCTCCACTTT. Amino acid sequence: CASSFWGDNSPLHF.

The genes are TRBV4-3 and TRBJ2-6; 8 positions agree with TRBD2. Germline V lookup: CDR1 LGHNA, CDR2 YSLEER. There are 22 residues in the CDR3. The trim removed 0 bases at V and 0 bases at J, leaving 16 bases unmatched. The CDR3 reads CASSQDLRGGRLDYSGANVLTF. The CDR3 nucleotides read TGCGCCAGCAGCCAAGATTTACGCGGGGGGAGGCTCGACTACTCTGGGGCCAACGTCCTGACTTTC.

The chain has TRBV5-6 and TRBJ2-7; 9 nucleotides align to TRBD1. V was pared by 2 bases and J by 3 bases, with 9 bases of the junction left unmatched. CDR3 length equals 16 residues. From germline, CDR1 is SGHDT and CDR2 YYEEEE. The CDR3 DNA is TGTGCCAGCAGCTTAAATAAGGGGACAGGGTTCTACGAGCAGTACTTC. Translation gives CASSLNKGTGFYEQYF.

The genes are TRBV11-3 and TRBJ2-5, with D maybe TRBD2 (5 bases). CDR3 length equals 14 residues. Germline assignment: CDR1 SGHNT and CDR2 YENEEA. The V end lost 5 bases, the J end lost 1 base, and 11 bases lay between the germline ends. CDR3 in DNA: TGTGCCAGCAGCCCTCGAGGGTTCCAAGAGACCCAGTACTTC. Translated: CASSPRGFQETQYF.